This is a list of T cell receptor beta chains from one sample in a study of CD8 T cells in Susac syndrome. TCRdb analysed the immunoSEQ multiplex PCR reads with MiXCR anew, one entry per CDR3 protein. The sample shows roughly 220,000 distinct CDR3 sequences, 94% of them seen only once. Sequenced: CD4+ T cells from PBMCs. The receptor source for this set is a human donor with Susac syndrome. Each CDR3 is given with its conserved first and last residue. For some rows the clone size is stated as once, few or many, or as a class when expanded; others skip it.

J: TRBJ2-4
size: NA
V: TRBV4-1
CDR3: CASSQDRLAGGLKNIQYF

J: TRBJ1-5
size: NA
V: TRBV20-1
CDR3: CSARDMRQGHQPQHF

J: TRBJ2-5
size: NA
V: TRBV5-1
CDR3: CASSLEGLAGQETQYF

J: TRBJ2-1
size: NA
V: TRBV27
CDR3: CASSGTFNEQFF

J: TRBJ2-3
size: once
V: TRBV25-1
CDR3: CASSDRTGTDTQYF

J: TRBJ2-1
size: NA
V: TRBV11-2
CDR3: CASSLARSGEQFF

J: TRBJ2-5
size: NA
V: TRBV7-2
CDR3: CASSPWTSGQETQYF

J: TRBJ1-2
size: NA
V: TRBV4-1
CDR3: CASSPDDNYGYTF

J: TRBJ1-4
size: once
V: TRBV29-1
CDR3: CSVWTESNEKLFF

J: TRBJ2-7
size: NA
V: TRBV7-2
CDR3: CASGPSGSSYEQYF

J: TRBJ1-2
size: NA
V: TRBV20-1
CDR3: CSARRGSYGYTF

J: TRBJ1-6
size: NA
V: TRBV30
CDR3: CAWSVKTGRHSPLHF

J: TRBJ1-5
size: NA
V: TRBV15
CDR3: CATSRDLGESSQPQHF

J: TRBJ2-6
size: NA
V: TRBV21-1
CDR3: CASSKKRPIRSGANVLTF

J: TRBJ2-5
size: NA
V: TRBV20-1
CDR3: CSASWPHDQETQYF

J: TRBJ2-3
size: NA
V: TRBV11-2
CDR3: CASSSRGLAQYF

J: TRBJ1-1
size: NA
V: TRBV6-5
CDR3: CASSHRGGTEAFF

J: TRBJ2-7
size: NA
V: TRBV6-5
CDR3: CASKEGYEQYF

J: TRBJ1-1
size: NA
V: TRBV15
CDR3: CATSRARGTGVDTEAFF

J: TRBJ1-4
size: NA
V: TRBV2
CDR3: CASSAPTGALEKLFF

J: TRBJ2-5
size: NA
V: TRBV7-9
CDR3: CASSLAGPLSGEETQYF

J: TRBJ2-7
size: once
V: TRBV5-1
CDR3: CASSLAGDSYEQYF

J: TRBJ2-1
size: NA
V: TRBV4-3
CDR3: CASSQEPVQGASYNEQFF

J: TRBJ1-1
size: NA
V: TRBV20-1
CDR3: CSARAPRTGNTEAFF

J: TRBJ2-5
size: NA
V: TRBV30
CDR3: CAWTSGGAWETQYF